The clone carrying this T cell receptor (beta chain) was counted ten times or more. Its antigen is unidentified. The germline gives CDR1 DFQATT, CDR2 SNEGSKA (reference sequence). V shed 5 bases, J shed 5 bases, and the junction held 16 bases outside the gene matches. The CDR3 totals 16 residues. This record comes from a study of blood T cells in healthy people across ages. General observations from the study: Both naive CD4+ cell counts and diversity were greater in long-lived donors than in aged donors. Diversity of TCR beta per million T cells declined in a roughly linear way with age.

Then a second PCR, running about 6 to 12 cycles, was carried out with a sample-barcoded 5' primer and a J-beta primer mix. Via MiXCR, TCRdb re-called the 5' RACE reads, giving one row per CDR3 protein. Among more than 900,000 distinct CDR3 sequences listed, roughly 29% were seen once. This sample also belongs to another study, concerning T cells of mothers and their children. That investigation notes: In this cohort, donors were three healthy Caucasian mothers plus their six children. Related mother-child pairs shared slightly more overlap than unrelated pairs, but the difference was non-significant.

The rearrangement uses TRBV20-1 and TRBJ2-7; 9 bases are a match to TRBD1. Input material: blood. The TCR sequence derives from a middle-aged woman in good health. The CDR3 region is CSAFDSGTGNRNEQYF. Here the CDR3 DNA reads TGCAGTGCTTTCGACAGCGGGACAGGGAATCGAAACGAGCAGTACTTC.